This T cell receptor (beta chain) was sequenced for a study of blood T cells in healthy people across ages. The CDR3 covers 13 residues. The germline CDR1 and CDR2 sequences are DFQATT and SNEGSKA (reference sequence). Trimming cost V 6 bases and J 9 bases; bases outside gene matches: 9. Using a J-beta primer mix together with a sample-barcoded 5' primer, a second PCR was run for 7 to 11 cycles. TCRdb fed the 5' RACE reads into MiXCR, producing one record per CDR3 protein. This sample has about 2 million distinct CDR3 sequences, with roughly 49% found just once. Study-level results: The recorded TCR beta diversity per million T cells decreased in a roughly linear manner with age.

In its sample, this clonotype was seen a few times. Its antigen is unknown. Sequenced: blood. The TCR was taken from a woman between 35 and 50 years old in good health. This chain connects TRBV20-1 to TRBJ2-2, with TRBD1 matching over 8 bases. The DNA of the CDR3 is TGCAGTGCCAAGGACAGGGTGATAAGGGAGCTGTTTTTT. Amino acid sequence: CSAKDRVIRELFF.